Shown below are 8 T cell receptor beta chains from a single sample sequenced in a study of CXCR3-negative and CXCR3-positive naive CD8 T cells. Study findings and constraints: Researchers report that CXCR3-positive naive cells carry more hydrophobic TRB CDR3s than CXCR3-negative naive cells.

TRB cDNA libraries were made by UMI-labeled 5' RACE. From the 5' RACE reads, TCRdb lists one entry per CDR3 protein and no DNA. This sample's table has 100,000 or so distinct CDR3 sequences. The antigens for these receptors are not known. Sequenced sample: naive CXCR3+ CD8+ T cells from blood. Subset in this sample: CD45RO-CCR7+CD27+CD95- naive CD8+ T cells expressing CXCR3 (TNR3+). All receptors derive from a human donor in good health. Some clones in this sample may be carry-over from other donors' samples.

The chain employs TRBV9 and TRBJ2-7; TCRdb names TRBD1, which stays unverified in the absence of DNA. In germline, CDR1 is SGDLS, CDR2 YYNGEE. The CDR3 sequence is 12 residues long. CDR3 amino acids: CASGGEGAEQYF.

This chain uses TRBV7-3 with TRBJ2-1; without DNA, the TCRdb call of TRBD2 cannot be checked. Germline V gene lookup returns CDR1 SGHTA and CDR2 FQGTGA. The CDR3 loop spans 16 amino acids. CDR3 sequence reads: CASSLRSGSYGNEQFF.

The CDR3 is CSVETPVGEGTAGPTGELFF. This rearrangement joins TRBV29-1 to TRBJ2-2; with no DNA, the TCRdb D assignment of TRBD1 cannot be verified. CDR3 length: 20 residues. The germline V gene encodes CDR1 SQVTM and CDR2 ANQGSEA.

The chain employs TRBV14 and TRBJ1-1. CDR3 length equals 17 residues. Germline values: CDR1 SGHDN, CDR2 FVKESK. This chain's CDR3 is CASSQDFWRGLGTEAFF.

The chain combines TRBV24-1 with TRBJ2-3; the D call from TCRdb, TRBD1, cannot be confirmed without DNA. The CDR3 runs to 14 residues. Germline CDR1 KGHDR, CDR2 SFDVKD. The CDR3 spells CATSVGTGLDTQYF.

The CDR3 sequence: CASRGQGDYEQYF. The chain has TRBV5-1 and TRBJ2-7; TCRdb calls TRBD1, which cannot be checked without DNA. Germline assignment: CDR1 SGHRS and CDR2 YFSETQ. This CDR3 has 13 amino acids.

The rearrangement links TRBV9 to TRBJ2-7; TCRdb picks TRBD1, but there is no DNA to check that call. This CDR3 region has 15 residues. Germline CDR1 and CDR2: SGDLS and YYNGEE. The CDR3 loop is CASSVAEGPAWEQYF.

CDR3 region: CASSSSGSYEQYF. The V and J genes are TRBV7-6 and TRBJ2-7. CDR1 and CDR2 from the germline V gene are SGHVS and FNYEAQ. This CDR3 has 13 amino acids.